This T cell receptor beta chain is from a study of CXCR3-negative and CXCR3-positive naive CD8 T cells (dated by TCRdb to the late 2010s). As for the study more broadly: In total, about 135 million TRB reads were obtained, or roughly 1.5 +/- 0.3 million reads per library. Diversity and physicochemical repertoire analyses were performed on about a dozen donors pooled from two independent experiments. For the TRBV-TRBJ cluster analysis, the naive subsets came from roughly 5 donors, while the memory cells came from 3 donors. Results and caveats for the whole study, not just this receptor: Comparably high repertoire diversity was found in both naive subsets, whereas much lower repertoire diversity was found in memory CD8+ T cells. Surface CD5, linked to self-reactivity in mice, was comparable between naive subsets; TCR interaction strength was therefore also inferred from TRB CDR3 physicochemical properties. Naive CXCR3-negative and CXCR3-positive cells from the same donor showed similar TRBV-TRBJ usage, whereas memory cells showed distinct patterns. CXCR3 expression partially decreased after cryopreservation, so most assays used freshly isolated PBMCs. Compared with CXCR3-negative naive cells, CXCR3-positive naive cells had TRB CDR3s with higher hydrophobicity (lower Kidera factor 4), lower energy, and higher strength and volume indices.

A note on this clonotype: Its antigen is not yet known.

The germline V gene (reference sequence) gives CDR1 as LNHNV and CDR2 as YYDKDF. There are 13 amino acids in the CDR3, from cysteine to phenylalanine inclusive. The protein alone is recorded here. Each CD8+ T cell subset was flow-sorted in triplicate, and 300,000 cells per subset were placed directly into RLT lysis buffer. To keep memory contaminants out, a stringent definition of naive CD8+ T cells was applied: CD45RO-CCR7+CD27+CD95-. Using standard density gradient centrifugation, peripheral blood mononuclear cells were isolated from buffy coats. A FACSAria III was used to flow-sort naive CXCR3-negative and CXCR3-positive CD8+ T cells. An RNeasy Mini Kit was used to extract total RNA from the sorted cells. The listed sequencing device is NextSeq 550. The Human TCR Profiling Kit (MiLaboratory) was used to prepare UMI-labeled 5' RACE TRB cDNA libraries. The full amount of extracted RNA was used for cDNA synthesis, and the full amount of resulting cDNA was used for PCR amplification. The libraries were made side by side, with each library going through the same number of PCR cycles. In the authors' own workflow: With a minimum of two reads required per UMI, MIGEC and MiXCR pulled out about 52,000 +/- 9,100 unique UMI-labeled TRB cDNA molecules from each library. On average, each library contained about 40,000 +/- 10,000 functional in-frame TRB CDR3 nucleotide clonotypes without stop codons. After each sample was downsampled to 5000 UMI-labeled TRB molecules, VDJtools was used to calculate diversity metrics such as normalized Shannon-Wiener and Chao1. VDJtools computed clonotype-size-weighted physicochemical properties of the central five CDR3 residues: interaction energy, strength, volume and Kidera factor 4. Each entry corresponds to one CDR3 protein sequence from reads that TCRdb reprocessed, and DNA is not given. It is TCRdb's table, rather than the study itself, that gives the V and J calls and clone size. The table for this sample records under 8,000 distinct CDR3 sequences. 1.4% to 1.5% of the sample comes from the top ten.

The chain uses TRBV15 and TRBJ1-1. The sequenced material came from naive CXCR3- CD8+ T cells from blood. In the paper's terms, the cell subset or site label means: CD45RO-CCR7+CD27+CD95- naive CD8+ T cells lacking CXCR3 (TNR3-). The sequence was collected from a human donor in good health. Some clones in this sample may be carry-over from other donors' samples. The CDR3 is CATRQGVNTEAFF.